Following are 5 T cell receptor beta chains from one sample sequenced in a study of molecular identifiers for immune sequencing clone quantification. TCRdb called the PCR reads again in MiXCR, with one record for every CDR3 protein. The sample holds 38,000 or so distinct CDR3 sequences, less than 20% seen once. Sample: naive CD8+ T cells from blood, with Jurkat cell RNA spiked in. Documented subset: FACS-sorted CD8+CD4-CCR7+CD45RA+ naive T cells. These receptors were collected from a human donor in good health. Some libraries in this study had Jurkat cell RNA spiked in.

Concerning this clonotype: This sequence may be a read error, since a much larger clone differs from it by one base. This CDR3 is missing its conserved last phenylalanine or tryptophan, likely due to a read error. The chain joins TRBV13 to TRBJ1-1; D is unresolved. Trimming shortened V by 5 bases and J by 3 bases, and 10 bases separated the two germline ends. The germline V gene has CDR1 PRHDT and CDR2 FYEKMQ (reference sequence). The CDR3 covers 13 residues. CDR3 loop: CASSRPYDTEAFL. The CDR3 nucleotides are TGTGCCAGCAGCCGCCCCTACGACACTGAAGCTTTCCTT.

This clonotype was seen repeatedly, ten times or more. The CDR3 DNA is TGCAGCGTTGAAGCCCCAGGAATACAAGAGACCCAGTACTTC. Amino acids: CSVEAPGIQETQYF. This chain joins TRBV29-1 and TRBJ2-5; D not certain. The CDR3 is 14 residues long. The germline V gene has CDR1 SQVTM and CDR2 ANQGSEA. Trimming took off 1 base at V and 2 bases at J, with 11 bases between the two ends.

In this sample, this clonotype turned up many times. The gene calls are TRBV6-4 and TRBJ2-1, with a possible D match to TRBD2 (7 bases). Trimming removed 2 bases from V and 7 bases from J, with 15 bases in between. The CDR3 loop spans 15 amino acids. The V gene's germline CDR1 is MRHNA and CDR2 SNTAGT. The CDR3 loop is CASSDRAGRGNEQFF. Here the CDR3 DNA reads TGTGCCAGCAGTGACCGAGCGGGAAGGGGGAATGAGCAGTTCTTC.

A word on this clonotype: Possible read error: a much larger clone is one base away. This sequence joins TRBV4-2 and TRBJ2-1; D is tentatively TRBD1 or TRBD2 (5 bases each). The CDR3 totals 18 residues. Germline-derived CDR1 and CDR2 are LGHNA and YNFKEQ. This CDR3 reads CASGQVVSWFGGGNEQFF. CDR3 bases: TGTGCCAGCGGCCAAGTGGTCAGTTGGTTTGGTGGGGGCAATGAGCAGTTCTTC.

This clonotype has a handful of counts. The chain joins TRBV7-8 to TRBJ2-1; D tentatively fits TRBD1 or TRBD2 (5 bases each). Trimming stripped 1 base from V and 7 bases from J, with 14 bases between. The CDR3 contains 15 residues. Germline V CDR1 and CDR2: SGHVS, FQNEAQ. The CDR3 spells CASSLVSGTRNEQFF. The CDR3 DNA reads TGTGCCAGCAGCTTAGTTTCCGGGACCCGGAATGAGCAGTTCTTC.